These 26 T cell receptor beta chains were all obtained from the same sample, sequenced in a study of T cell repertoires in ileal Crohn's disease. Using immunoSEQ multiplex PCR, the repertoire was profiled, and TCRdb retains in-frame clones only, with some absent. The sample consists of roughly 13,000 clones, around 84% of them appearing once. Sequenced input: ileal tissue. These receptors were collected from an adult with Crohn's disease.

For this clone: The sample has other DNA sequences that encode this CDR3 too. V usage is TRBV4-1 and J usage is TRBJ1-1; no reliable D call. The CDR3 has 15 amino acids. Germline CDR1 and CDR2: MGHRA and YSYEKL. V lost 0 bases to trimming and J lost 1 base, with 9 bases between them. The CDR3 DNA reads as TGCGCCAGCAGCCAAGATTACAGATCGAACACTGAAGCTTTCTTT. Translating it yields CASSQDYRSNTEAFF.

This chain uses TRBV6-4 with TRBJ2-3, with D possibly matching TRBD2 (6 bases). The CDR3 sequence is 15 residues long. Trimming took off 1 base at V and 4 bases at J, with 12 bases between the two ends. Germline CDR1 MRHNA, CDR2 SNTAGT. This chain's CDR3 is CASSDLAGSADTQYF. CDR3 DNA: TGTGCCAGCAGTGACTTGGCGGGGTCTGCAGATACGCAGTATTTT.

Written as DNA, the CDR3 is TGTGCCACCGGGGTTTCCTATAATTCACCCCTCCACTTT. Amino acids: CATGVSYNSPLHF. This chain connects TRBV14 to TRBJ1-6; D unresolved. Germline assignment: CDR1 SGHDN and CDR2 FVKESK. The CDR3 consists of 13 residues. Trimming took off 10 bases at V and 1 base at J, with 8 bases between the two ends.

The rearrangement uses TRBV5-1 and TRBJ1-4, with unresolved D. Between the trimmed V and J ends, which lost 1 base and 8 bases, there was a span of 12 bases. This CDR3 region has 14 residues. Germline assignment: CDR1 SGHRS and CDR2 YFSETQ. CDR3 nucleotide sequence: TGCGCCAGCAGCTTGTATGCCGGGTCAGAAAAACTGTTTTTT. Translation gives CASSLYAGSEKLFF.

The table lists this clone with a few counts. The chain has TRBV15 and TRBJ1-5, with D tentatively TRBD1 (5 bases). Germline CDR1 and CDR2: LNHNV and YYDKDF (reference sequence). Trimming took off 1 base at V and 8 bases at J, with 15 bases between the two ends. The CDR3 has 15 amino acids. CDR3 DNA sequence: TGTGCCACCAGCAGAGTCCGGGGGTTCGGGGAGCCCCAGCATTTT. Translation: CATSRVRGFGEPQHF.

CDR3 nucleotides: TGTGCCAGCAGCCAAGGAGGGACTAGCCTATACAATGAGCAGTTCTTC. It translates to CASSQGGTSLYNEQFF. V is TRBV14 and J is TRBJ2-1, with 9 bases that match TRBD2. The CDR3 length is 16 residues. V shed 1 base, J shed 4 bases, and the junction held 5 bases outside the gene matches. Per the germline V gene, CDR1 is SGHDN and CDR2 is FVKESK.

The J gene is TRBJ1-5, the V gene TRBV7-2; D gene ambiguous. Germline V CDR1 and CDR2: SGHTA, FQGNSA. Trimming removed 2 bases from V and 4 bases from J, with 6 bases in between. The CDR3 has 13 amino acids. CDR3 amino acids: CASSLRGNQPQHF. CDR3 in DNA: TGTGCCAGCAGCTTAAGAGGGAATCAGCCCCAGCATTTT.

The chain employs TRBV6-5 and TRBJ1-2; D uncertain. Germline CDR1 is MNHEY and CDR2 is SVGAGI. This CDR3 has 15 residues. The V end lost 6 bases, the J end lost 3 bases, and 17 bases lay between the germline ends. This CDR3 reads CASRPWASKYYGYTF. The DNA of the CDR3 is TGTGCCAGCAGACCCTGGGCCTCCAAGTACTATGGCTACACCTTC.

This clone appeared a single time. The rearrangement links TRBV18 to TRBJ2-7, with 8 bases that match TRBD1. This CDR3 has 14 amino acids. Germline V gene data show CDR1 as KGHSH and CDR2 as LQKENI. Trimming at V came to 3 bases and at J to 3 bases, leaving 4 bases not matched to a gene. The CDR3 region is CASSPGQGIYEQYF. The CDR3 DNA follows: TGTGCCAGCTCACCCGGACAGGGAATCTACGAGCAGTACTTC. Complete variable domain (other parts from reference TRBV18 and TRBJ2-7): NAGVMQNPRHLVRRRGQEARLRCSPMKGHSHVYWYRQLPEEGLKFMVYLQKENIIDESGMPKERFSAEFPKEGPSILRIQQVVRGDSAAYFCASSPGQGIYEQYFGPGTRLTVT.

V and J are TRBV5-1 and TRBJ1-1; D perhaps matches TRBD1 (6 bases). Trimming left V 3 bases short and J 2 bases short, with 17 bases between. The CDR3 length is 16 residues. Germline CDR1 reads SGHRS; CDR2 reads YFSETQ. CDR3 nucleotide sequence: TGCGCCAGCAGCTGGCAAAGGGGGGGTTCTAACACTGAAGCTTTCTTT. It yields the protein CASSWQRGGSNTEAFF.

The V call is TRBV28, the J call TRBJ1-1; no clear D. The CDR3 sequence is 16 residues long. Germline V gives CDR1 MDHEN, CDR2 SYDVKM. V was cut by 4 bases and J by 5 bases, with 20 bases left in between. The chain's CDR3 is CASSYRKGNRGTEAFF. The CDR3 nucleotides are TGTGCCAGCAGTTATCGGAAAGGTAATCGGGGAACTGAAGCTTTCTTT.

The CDR3 sequence is CASSGGRTVGSPLHF. The CDR3 DNA is TGTGCCAGCAGCGGAGGAAGGACAGTCGGATCACCCCTCCACTTT. V is TRBV9 and J is TRBJ1-6, with D possibly being TRBD1 (6 bases). This CDR3 comprises 15 residues. V was trimmed by 3 bases and J by 10 bases, leaving 17 bases between them. Germline CDR1 SGDLS, CDR2 YYNGEE.

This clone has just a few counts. This CDR3 reads CASGEGSSYEQYF. In DNA, the CDR3 is TGCGCCAGCGGGGAGGGGAGCTCCTACGAGCAGTACTTC. The chain recombines TRBV4-1 with TRBJ2-7; 7 positions agree with TRBD2. With V trimmed by 8 bases and J by 0 bases, 4 bases remained unmatched. This CDR3 contains 13 residues. Germline-derived CDR1 and CDR2 are MGHRA and YSYEKL.

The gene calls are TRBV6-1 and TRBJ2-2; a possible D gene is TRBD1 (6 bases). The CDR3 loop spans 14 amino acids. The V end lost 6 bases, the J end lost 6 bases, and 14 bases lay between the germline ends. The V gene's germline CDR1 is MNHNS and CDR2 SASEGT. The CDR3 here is CASSESGGPGELFF. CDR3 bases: TGTGCCAGCAGCGAAAGTGGGGGCCCCGGGGAGCTGTTTTTT.

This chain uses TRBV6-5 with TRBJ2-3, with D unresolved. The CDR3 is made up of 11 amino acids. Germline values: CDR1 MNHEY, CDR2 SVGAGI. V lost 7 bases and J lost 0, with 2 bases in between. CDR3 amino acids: CASTSTDTQYF. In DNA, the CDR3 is TGTGCCAGCACTAGCACAGATACGCAGTATTTT.

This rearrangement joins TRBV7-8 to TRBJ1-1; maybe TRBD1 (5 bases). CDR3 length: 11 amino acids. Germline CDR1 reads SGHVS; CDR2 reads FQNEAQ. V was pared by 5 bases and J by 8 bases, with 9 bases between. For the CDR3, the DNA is TGTGCCAGCAGCCTGAACAGGGAAGCTTTCTTT. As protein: CASSLNREAFF.

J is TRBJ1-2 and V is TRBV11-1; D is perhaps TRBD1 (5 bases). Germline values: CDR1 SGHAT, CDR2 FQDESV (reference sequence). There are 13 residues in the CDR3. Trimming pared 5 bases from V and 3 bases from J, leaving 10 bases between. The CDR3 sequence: CASSESGYYGYTF. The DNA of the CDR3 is TGTGCCAGCAGCGAGTCAGGGTACTATGGCTACACCTTC. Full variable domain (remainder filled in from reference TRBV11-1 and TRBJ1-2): EAEVAQSPRYKITEKSQAVAFWCDPISGHATLYWYRQILGQGPELLVQFQDESVVDDSQLPKDRFSAERLKGVDSTLKIQPAELGDSAMYLCASSESGYYGYTFGSGTRLTVV.

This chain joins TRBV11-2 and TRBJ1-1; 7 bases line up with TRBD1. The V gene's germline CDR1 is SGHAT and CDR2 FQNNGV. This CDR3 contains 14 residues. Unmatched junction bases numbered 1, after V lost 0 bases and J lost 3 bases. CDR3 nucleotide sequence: TGTGCCAGCAGCTTAGACAGGGGGGACACTGAAGCTTTCTTT. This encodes CASSLDRGDTEAFF.

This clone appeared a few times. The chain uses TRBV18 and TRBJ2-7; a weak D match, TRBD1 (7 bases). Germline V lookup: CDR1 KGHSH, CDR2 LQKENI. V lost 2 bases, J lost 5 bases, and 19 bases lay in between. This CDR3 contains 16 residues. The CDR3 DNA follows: TGTGCCAGCTCACCATTCACCGCAGGGGGAGGAAACGAGCAGTACTTC. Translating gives CASSPFTAGGGNEQYF.

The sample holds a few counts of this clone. The CDR3 sequence is CASSLGGTPRTHEKLFF. CDR3 DNA sequence: TGTGCCAGCAGCTTAGGGGGGACACCGCGGACTCATGAAAAACTGTTTTTT. V usage is TRBV11-2 and J usage is TRBJ1-4; D perhaps matches TRBD1 (6 bases). There are 17 residues in the CDR3. Between the trimmed V and J ends, which lost 1 base and 6 bases, there was a span of 18 bases. Per the germline V gene, CDR1 is SGHAT and CDR2 is FQNNGV.

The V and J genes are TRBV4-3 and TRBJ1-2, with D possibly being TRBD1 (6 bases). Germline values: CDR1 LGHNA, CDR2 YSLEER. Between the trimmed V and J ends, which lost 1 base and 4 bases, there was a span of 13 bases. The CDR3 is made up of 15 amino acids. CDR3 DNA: TGCGCCAGCAGCCAAGCTCTACAGGGTAGCTATGGCTACACCTTC. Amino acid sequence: CASSQALQGSYGYTF.

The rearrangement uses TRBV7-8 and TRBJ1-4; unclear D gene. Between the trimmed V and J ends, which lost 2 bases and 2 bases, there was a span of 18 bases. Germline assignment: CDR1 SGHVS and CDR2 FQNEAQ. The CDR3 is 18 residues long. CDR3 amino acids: CASSLNLGARGTNEKLFF. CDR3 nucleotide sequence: TGTGCCAGCAGCTTAAATCTTGGTGCCAGAGGGACTAATGAAAAACTGTTTTTT. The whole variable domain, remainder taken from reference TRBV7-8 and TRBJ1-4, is GAGVSQSPRYKVAKRGQDVALRCDPISGHVSLFWYQQALGQGPEFLTYFQNEAQLDKSGLPSDRFFAERPEGSVSTLKIQRTQQEDSAVYLCASSLNLGARGTNEKLFFGSGTQLSVL.

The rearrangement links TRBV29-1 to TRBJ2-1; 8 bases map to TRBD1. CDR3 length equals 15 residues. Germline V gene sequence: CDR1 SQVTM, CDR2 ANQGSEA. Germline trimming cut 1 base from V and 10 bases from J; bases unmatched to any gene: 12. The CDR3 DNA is TGCAGCGTTGAAGGACCGACAGGGGTCCTCGGGGAGCAGTTCTTC. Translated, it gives CSVEGPTGVLGEQFF.

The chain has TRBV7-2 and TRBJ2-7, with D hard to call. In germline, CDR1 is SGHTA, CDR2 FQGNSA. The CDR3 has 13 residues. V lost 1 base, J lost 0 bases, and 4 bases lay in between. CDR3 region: CASSLELSYEQYF. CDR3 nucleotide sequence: TGTGCCAGCAGCTTAGAACTCTCCTACGAGCAGTACTTC.

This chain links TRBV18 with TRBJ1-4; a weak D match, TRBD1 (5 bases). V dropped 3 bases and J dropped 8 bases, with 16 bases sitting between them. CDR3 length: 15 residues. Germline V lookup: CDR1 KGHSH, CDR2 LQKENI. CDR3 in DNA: TGTGCCAGCTCACCCTCGACGGGGGGAAGGGAAAAACTGTTTTTT. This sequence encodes CASSPSTGGREKLFF.

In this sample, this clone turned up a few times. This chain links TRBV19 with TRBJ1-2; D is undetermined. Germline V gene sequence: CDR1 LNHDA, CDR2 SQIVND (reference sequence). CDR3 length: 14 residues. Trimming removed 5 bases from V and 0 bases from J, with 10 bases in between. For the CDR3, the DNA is TGTGCCAGTAGTGTGAAGGGAGCTAACTATGGCTACACCTTC. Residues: CASSVKGANYGYTF.